The clone carrying this TCR beta chain was detected once. This CDR3 contains 15 residues. The ends lost 0 bases at V and 10 bases at J; junction bases unmatched: 7. Germline V gene data show CDR1 as SGHRS and CDR2 as YFSETQ. Original methodology: Amplification of reference gene primers was used by the study to estimate nucleated cell counts. TCRdb keeps only in-frame clones here, not all; method: immunoSEQ multiplex PCR. V and J calls plus clone size are reproduced from that table; the DNA served to infer D and trimming. The table records hundreds of thousands of clones, about four fifths of them present only once. This entry is derived from a study of blood T cell repertoires in COVID-19. On the study more broadly: Sites across the United States, Italy and Spain contributed samples from acute and convalescent COVID-19. PBMCs, B-cell-depleted T cells, or T cells were the source of the cDNA or gDNA that made up the material.

The clonotype originates from a woman between 70 and 85 years old with acute or convalescent COVID-19. The V and J genes are TRBV5-1 and TRBJ2-1, with 10 bases fitting TRBD1. The material sequenced was peripheral blood. The CDR3 sequence is CASSLVRGQGREQFF. DNA of the CDR3: TGCGCCAGCAGCTTGGTAAGGGGACAGGGGAGAGAGCAGTTCTTC.